What follows are 32 T cell receptor beta chains derived from one specimen sequenced in a study of shared clonotypes between healthy human individuals. TCRdb keeps only in-frame clones here, not all; method: immunoSEQ multiplex PCR. The sample contains a few hundred thousand clones, roughly three quarters of which appear only once. What was sequenced was PBMCs. The receptors originated from a woman aged 35 to 49 in good health. Some clones in this sample may be carry-over from other donors' samples.

Concerning this clone itself: Its ends do not fully match the called genes, so a read error is possible. The V call is TRBV6-6, the J call TRBJ2-7; tentative D call: TRBD1 (5 bases). There are 16 residues in the CDR3. Germline V lookup: CDR1 MNHNY, CDR2 SVGAGI (reference sequence). As DNA, the CDR3 is TGTGCCAGCAGTTACTCGTCAGGGCGTAAGATCTACGGGCAGTACTTC. Encoded protein: CASSYSSGRKIYGQYF.

V and J are TRBV5-1 and TRBJ2-5; no definite D call. The J call is doubtful: the DNA matches TRBJ2-7 better. The CDR3 extends over 13 amino acids. Looked up from germline, CDR1 is SGHRS and CDR2 is YFSETQ. The CDR3 loop reads CASSLAGSYEQYF. CDR3 nucleotides: TGCGCCAGCAGCTTGGCCGGCTCCTACGAGCAGTACTTC.

This clone appeared many times. Other DNA sequences of this sample code for an identical CDR3. CDR3 sequence: CSGGSDTGELFF. The CDR3 DNA reads TGCAGCGGGGGTAGCGACACCGGGGAGCTGTTTTTT. The rearrangement uses TRBV29-1 and TRBJ2-2; D possibly corresponds to TRBD2 (5 bases). This CDR3 region has 12 residues. The V and J ends lost 7 bases and 3 bases respectively, with 9 bases between them. CDR1 is SQVTM, CDR2 ANQGSEA, per germline.

The chain couples TRBV4-3 to TRBJ1-3; D uncertain. CDR1 is LGHNA and CDR2 is YSLEER in the germline V gene. This CDR3 region has 15 residues. Trimming shortened V by 4 bases and J by 4 bases, and 14 bases separated the two germline ends. CDR3 in DNA: TGCGCCAGCAGCCGGACCACTGCCGTGGGAAACACCATATATTTT. Amino acids: CASSRTTAVGNTIYF.

The CDR3 nucleotides are TGTGCCACCAGCAGAGTTGCGGGAGTCAAGGAGCAGTACTTC. It codes for CATSRVAGVKEQYF. The chain links TRBV15 to TRBJ2-7; 7 nucleotides align to TRBD2. J lost 7 bases, V lost 1 base, and 7 bases had no gene match. The CDR3 is made up of 14 amino acids. Germline CDR1 is LNHNV and CDR2 is YYDKDF (reference sequence).

Only one count was recorded for this clone. J is TRBJ1-2 and V is TRBV6-6; TRBD1 matches 8 bases. Germline loops: CDR1 MNHNY, CDR2 SVGAGI (reference sequence). This CDR3 comprises 14 residues. Trimming took 3 bases from V and 3 from J; bases not matched to a gene: 3. The CDR3: CASSYEGQDYGYTF. Here the CDR3 DNA reads TGTGCCAGCAGTTATGAGGGACAGGACTATGGCTACACCTTC.

This clone occurred a few times. The same CDR3 is also encoded by other DNA sequences in this sample. This rearrangement joins TRBV5-1 to TRBJ1-1; D uncertain. This CDR3 has 12 amino acids. Deletions cut 0 bases from V and 11 bases from J, with 11 bases between. Germline V gene sequence: CDR1 SGHRS, CDR2 YFSETQ. The CDR3 sequence is CASSLDLDTAFF. The CDR3 DNA sequence: TGCGCCAGCAGCTTGGATTTGGATACGGCTTTCTTT.

The CDR3 coding sequence is TGTGCCAGCAGCGTAGAGCCCATAGAGAACACTGAAGCTTTCTTT. Its protein product is CASSVEPIENTEAFF. This chain connects TRBV9 to TRBJ1-1; D remains ambiguous. V was cut by 0 bases and J by 1 base, with 10 bases left in between. Germline V gives CDR1 SGDLS, CDR2 YYNGEE. This CDR3 contains 15 residues.

The rearrangement joins TRBV7-3 to TRBJ2-6; no definite D call. The length of the CDR3 is 17 residues. Deletions cut 1 base from V and 0 bases from J, with 10 bases between. Germline assignment: CDR1 SGHTA and CDR2 FQGTGA. Written as DNA, the CDR3 is TGTGCCAGCAGCTTAAGCGAACAGCTCTCTGGGGCCAACGTCCTGACTTTC. It is translated as CASSLSEQLSGANVLTF.

This clone has ten or more counts. The V and J genes are TRBV7-9 and TRBJ1-2; D not resolved. The CDR3 is made up of 14 amino acids. Per the germline V gene, CDR1 is SEHNR and CDR2 is FQNEAQ (reference sequence). V was clipped by 1 base and J by 7 bases, with 13 bases between them. The CDR3, as DNA: TGTGCCAGCAGCTTAGGTCCAGATTCCGGTGGCTACACCTTC. Translation: CASSLGPDSGGYTF.

V gene TRBV4-3 combines with J gene TRBJ1-2; D may be TRBD1 (6 bases). CDR1 is LGHNA and CDR2 is YSLEER in the germline V gene. The V end was cut by 2 bases, the J end by 7 bases, with 14 bases between. This CDR3 has 14 residues. CDR3 residues: CASSQNGGLSGYTF. The CDR3 coding sequence is TGCGCCAGCAGCCAAAACGGGGGGCTGTCTGGCTACACCTTC.

This chain joins TRBV2 and TRBJ2-4, with D possibly being TRBD2 (6 bases). The germline V and J ends were trimmed by 7 bases and 0 bases, with 7 bases remaining between them. The germline V gene has CDR1 SNHLY and CDR2 FYNNEI. The CDR3 contains 13 residues. The CDR3 loop reads CASTGLAKNIQYF. The CDR3 DNA is TGTGCCAGCACGGGACTAGCCAAAAACATTCAGTACTTC.

J is TRBJ2-5 and V is TRBV7-9, with unresolved D. Trimming took 6 bases from V and 2 from J, leaving 7 bases between them. Germline values: CDR1 SEHNR, CDR2 FQNEAQ (reference sequence). The CDR3 covers 12 residues. CDR3 in amino acids: CASSLKQETQYF. The CDR3 DNA sequence: TGTGCCAGCAGTTTGAAACAAGAGACCCAGTACTTC. Supplemented by reference TRBV7-9 and TRBJ2-5, the full variable domain reads DTGVSQNPRHKITKRGQNVTFRCDPISEHNRLYWYRQTLGQGPEFLTYFQNEAQLEKSRLLSDRFSAERPKGSFSTLEIQRTEQGDSAMYLCASSLKQETQYFGPGTRLLVL.

This clone has only a few counts. The chain joins TRBV28 to TRBJ1-2; perhaps TRBD1 as D (6 bases). V lost 6 bases and J lost 8, with 13 bases in between. Germline CDR1 MDHEN, CDR2 SYDVKM. The CDR3 is made up of 12 amino acids. CDR3 amino acids: CASRTGGEGYTF. In DNA form, the CDR3 reads TGTGCCAGCAGGACAGGCGGGGAAGGCTACACCTTC.

Here the CDR3 reads CASNFGPGKAFF. As DNA, the CDR3 is TGTGCCAGCAACTTTGGGCCAGGAAAAGCTTTCTTT. V gene TRBV27 combines with J gene TRBJ1-1; D ambiguous. V lost 7 bases, J lost 9 bases, and 15 bases lay in between. CDR1 and CDR2 from the germline V gene are MNHEY and SMNVEV (reference sequence). The CDR3 has 12 residues.

This clone came up once. The V gene is TRBV7-9, the J gene TRBJ2-7; TRBD2 aligns across 8 bases. J lost 6 bases, V lost 2 bases, and 6 bases had no gene match. Germline loops: CDR1 SEHNR, CDR2 FQNEAQ (reference sequence). This CDR3 is built from 14 residues. CDR3 nucleotide sequence: TGTGCCAGCAGCTTACAAGCGGGAGTATCCGAGCAGTACTTC. Protein: CASSLQAGVSEQYF.

This clone was seen ten or more times. Other nucleotide sequences in the sample specify the same CDR3. CDR3 bases: TGTGCCTGGGGTTCCATTTCCGGGACTATCCAGTTCTTC. It encodes CAWGSISGTIQFF. This sequence joins TRBV30 and TRBJ2-1, with 7 bases that match TRBD2. Trimming cost V 5 bases and J 13 bases; bases outside gene matches: 14. This CDR3 is built from 13 residues. CDR1 is GTSNPN and CDR2 is SVGIG in the germline V gene (reference sequence).

Points on this clone: A single base separates this from a much larger clone, so it may be a read error. The gene calls are TRBV18 and TRBJ1-1, with D maybe TRBD1 (5 bases). CDR3 size: 14 residues. V lost 2 bases to trimming and J lost 3 bases, with 10 bases between them. Germline V gene lookup returns CDR1 KGHSH and CDR2 LQKENI. The CDR3 DNA reads TGTGCCAGCTCACCAGGGGGGAAGGACACTGAAGCTTTCTTT. Translated, it gives CASSPGGKDTEAFF.

Note on this clone: Just one base apart from a much larger clone, this may be a read error. Other nucleotide sequences in the sample specify the same CDR3. This chain uses TRBV2 with TRBJ2-1, with D unclear. Germline V gene lookup returns CDR1 SNHLY and CDR2 FYNNEI. This CDR3 spans 12 amino acids. This CDR3 reads CASRILGNEQFF. The CDR3 DNA follows: TGCGCCAGCAGAATTCTCGGCAATGAGCAGTTCTTC.

The rearrangement joins TRBV19 to TRBJ1-5, with 8 bases identical to TRBD1. The V and J ends lost 5 bases and 6 bases, in that order; junction bases with no gene match: 9. CDR1 and CDR2 (germline): LNHDA, SQIVND (reference sequence). CDR3 length equals 15 residues. The CDR3 here is CASSPYSGGGQPQHF. The CDR3 coding sequence is TGTGCCAGTAGTCCTTATTCAGGGGGCGGTCAGCCCCAGCATTTT.

The V call is TRBV6-1, the J call TRBJ2-7; TRBD1 agrees at 10 bases. Germline V gene sequence: CDR1 MNHNS, CDR2 SASEGT. Unmatched junction bases numbered 6, after V lost 1 base and J lost 0 bases. The CDR3 spans 17 residues. This chain's CDR3 is CASSEGSGTGVSYEQYF. DNA of the CDR3: TGTGCCAGCAGTGAAGGTTCGGGGACAGGGGTCTCCTACGAGCAGTACTTC.

This chain connects TRBV21-1 to TRBJ2-7; TRBD2, as called in the table, went unchecked against the DNA. TRBV21-1 is shown as a pseudogene. CDR3 length equals 15 residues. In nucleotides, the CDR3 is TGTGCCAGCAGCAAAGTCCTTTTCGGAGTATACGAGCAGTACTTC. As protein: CASSKVLFGVYEQYF.

The genes are TRBV30 and TRBJ2-3, with D hard to call. Germline V gene data show CDR1 as GTSNPN and CDR2 as SVGIG (reference sequence). Trimming removed 1 base from V and 4 bases from J, with 9 bases in between. The CDR3 runs 13 residues. The CDR3, as DNA: TGTGCCTGGAGTGATCTAATGGCAGATACGCAGTATTTT. Its protein product is CAWSDLMADTQYF.

This clone was observed a single time. V usage is TRBV27 and J usage is TRBJ1-5; no clear D gene. This CDR3 has 15 residues. Between the trimmed V and J ends, which lost 2 bases and 4 bases, there was a span of 12 bases. Germline-derived CDR1 and CDR2 are MNHEY and SMNVEV (reference sequence). The CDR3 DNA reads as TGTGCCAGCAGTTTAGGGAGAGTAGGGAATCAGCCCCAGCATTTT. Its translation: CASSLGRVGNQPQHF.

This clone appeared a few times. A far bigger clonotype differs at one base, so this is likely a read error. The chain uses TRBV30 and TRBJ1-5, with D unclear. CDR1 and CDR2 (germline): GTSNPN, SVGIG (reference sequence). This CDR3 has 13 residues. The CDR3 loop is CARSKGGNQPQHF. The CDR3 DNA follows: TGTGCCCGGAGTAAAGGAGGGAATCAGCCCCAGCATTTT.

This clone showed up just once. The CDR3 spells CASSHGLAGKWLADTQYF. The CDR3, as DNA: TGTGCCAGCAGCCATGGGCTAGCGGGAAAGTGGTTGGCAGATACGCAGTATTTT. The rearrangement joins TRBV11-2 to TRBJ2-3; TRBD2 agrees at 9 bases. V lost 5 bases, J lost 4 bases, and 16 bases stayed unmatched. This CDR3 region has 18 residues. The germline V gene has CDR1 SGHAT and CDR2 FQNNGV.

This clone appeared once. One base separates it from a far larger clone, so it is likely a read error. V gene TRBV4-2 combines with J gene TRBJ1-5; possible D gene TRBD1, 5 bases. The CDR3 sequence is 15 residues long. CDR1 is LGHNA and CDR2 is YNFKEQ in the germline V gene. CDR3 in amino acids: CASSQEFWGNRPQHF. In nucleotides, the CDR3 is TGTGCCAGCAGCCAAGAGTTTTGGGGCAATCGGCCCCAGCATTTT.

The V gene is TRBV11-3, the J gene TRBJ1-1, with 7 nucleotides matching TRBD1. V lost 5 bases, J lost 7 bases, and 4 bases stayed unmatched. CDR3 length: 12 residues. CDR1 is SGHNT, CDR2 YENEEA, per germline. DNA of the CDR3: TGTGCCAGCAGCCCCGACAGGGATGAAGCTTTCTTT. Translation gives CASSPDRDEAFF.

This clone was observed a single time. The chain employs TRBV7-2 and TRBJ2-1, with 9 bases fitting TRBD2. Germline trimming cut 1 base from V and 8 bases from J; bases unmatched to any gene: 6. Germline V gene data show CDR1 as SGHTA and CDR2 as FQGNSA. This CDR3 spans 15 amino acids. Written as DNA, the CDR3 is TGTGCCAGCAGCTTAGTAGCGGGAGAGCTGGATGAGCAGTTCTTC. This gives the protein CASSLVAGELDEQFF. Full variable domain (outside the CDR3, taken from reference TRBV7-2 and TRBJ2-1): GAGVSQSPSNKVTEKGKDVELRCDPISGHTALYWYRQSLGQGLEFLIYFQGNSAPDKSGLPSDRFSAERTGGSVSTLTIQRTQQEDSAVYLCASSLVAGELDEQFFGPGTRLTVL.

In its sample, this clone was seen a few times. The gene calls are TRBV6-4 and TRBJ2-3; TRBD1 agrees at 8 bases. The CDR3 contains 15 residues. Germline CDR1 is MRHNA and CDR2 is SNTAGT. V lost 4 bases and J lost 2; bases outside the gene matches: 5. The chain's CDR3 is CASSAGTGSTDTQYF. The CDR3 DNA is TGTGCCAGCAGTGCCGGGACAGGCTCCACAGATACGCAGTATTTT.

The chain joins TRBV29-1 to TRBJ2-7; TRBD1 might be the D (7 bases). The CDR3 has 13 amino acids. The V end lost 2 bases, the J end lost 4 bases, and 12 bases lay between the germline ends. Germline lookup yields CDR1 SQVTM and CDR2 ANQGSEA. The CDR3 nucleotides read TGCAGCGTTGAACCAGGGGGAGGTTACGAGCAGTACTTC. As protein: CSVEPGGGYEQYF.

This rearrangement joins TRBV7-9 to TRBJ2-7; 9 bases map to TRBD2. The germline CDR1 and CDR2 sequences are SEHNR and FQNEAQ (reference sequence). The CDR3 is made up of 13 amino acids. V lost 1 base, J lost 9 bases, and 4 bases stayed unmatched. Written as DNA, the CDR3 is TGTGCCAGCAGCTTAGTTGCGGGAGGGGGGCAGTACTTC. Translating gives CASSLVAGGGQYF.